The 20 T cell receptor beta chains reported below all come from one sample, sequenced in a study of cytomegalovirus exposure and HLA in healthy donors. 60 Vbeta and 13 Jbeta primers were used in PCR. Method: immunoSEQ multiplex PCR; TCRdb's copy keeps in-frame clones and lacks some. The profile shows over 150,000 clones, more than 70% of them singletons. Sequencing input: PBMCs. The receptor set was obtained from a woman aged 40 to 50 in good health and CMV-seropositive.

The chain is built from TRBV29-1 and TRBJ2-1; perhaps TRBD1 as D (5 bases). Germline CDR1 SQVTM, CDR2 ANQGSEA. The CDR3 contains 13 residues. V was clipped by 8 bases and J by 7 bases, with 18 bases between them. In DNA form, the CDR3 reads TGCAGCTTCTTGACAGTGGGGTCGAATGAGCAGTTCTTC. The encoded protein is CSFLTVGSNEQFF.

The genes are TRBV29-1 and TRBJ2-5; D ambiguous. This CDR3 comprises 13 residues. V dropped 4 bases and J dropped 1 base, with 10 bases sitting between them. CDR1 SQVTM and CDR2 ANQGSEA come from the germline V gene. CDR3 sequence: CSVGAPPQETQYF. The DNA for the CDR3 is TGCAGCGTTGGGGCCCCCCCCCAAGAGACCCAGTACTTC.

The chain is built from TRBV11-2 and TRBJ2-2, with D unclear. CDR1 and CDR2 from the germline V gene are SGHAT and FQNNGV. V was clipped by 2 bases and J by 7 bases, with 11 bases between them. The CDR3 contains 14 residues. CDR3 region: CASSLSSSGGELFF. The CDR3 nucleotides are TGTGCCAGCAGCTTAAGTTCTAGTGGCGGGGAGCTGTTTTTT.

This clone was observed a handful of times. The chain combines TRBV27 with TRBJ1-2, with TRBD1 matching over 7 bases. Trimming removed 6 bases from V and 3 bases from J; junction bases left unmatched: 7. The CDR3 runs to 14 residues. CDR1 is MNHEY, CDR2 SMNVEV, per germline (reference sequence). CDR3 region: CASRLGGRDYGYTF. In DNA, the CDR3 is TGTGCCAGCAGACTAGGGGGCAGGGACTATGGCTACACCTTC.

This clone was seen once. The CDR3 DNA follows: TGCAGCGTTGGGGGTAGCGGGACGGGGAATGAGCAGTTCTTC. This sequence encodes CSVGGSGTGNEQFF. This sequence joins TRBV29-1 and TRBJ2-1; 8 nucleotides align to TRBD2. This CDR3 is built from 14 residues. Germline values: CDR1 SQVTM, CDR2 ANQGSEA. V dropped 4 bases and J dropped 7; count of bases not matched to a gene: 9.

The sample holds one count of this clone. This chain uses TRBV9 with TRBJ2-2, with 7 nucleotides matching TRBD2. The CDR3 totals 15 residues. CDR1 is SGDLS and CDR2 is YYNGEE in the germline V gene. After removal of 0 bases from V and 9 bases from J, the junction contained 8 bases not matched to a gene. CDR3 bases: TGTGCCAGCAGCGTAGAAGGCGGGAGAGGCCGGGAGCTGTTTTTT. The encoded protein is CASSVEGGRGRELFF.

V usage is TRBV6-5 and J usage is TRBJ2-7; 7 positions match TRBD1. Germline trimming cut 6 bases from V and 3 bases from J; bases unmatched to any gene: 11. The CDR3 is 15 residues long. The germline V gene encodes CDR1 MNHEY and CDR2 SVGAGI. This chain's CDR3 is CASSQGVGRIYEQYF. The CDR3 DNA reads as TGTGCCAGCAGCCAGGGGGTGGGACGGATCTACGAGCAGTACTTC.

The V call is TRBV7-7, the J call TRBJ1-4, with TRBD1 matching 9 bases. This CDR3 has 20 amino acids. The germline V gene encodes CDR1 SSHAT and CDR2 FNYEAQ (reference sequence). V trimming: 4 bases; J trimming: 5 bases; junction bases outside the gene matches: 20. The CDR3: CASSSSGTGSTRSGNEKLFF. The DNA of the CDR3 is TGTGCCAGCAGCTCCTCAGGGACAGGGTCCACTCGTTCCGGGAATGAAAAACTGTTTTTT.

V usage is TRBV2 and J usage is TRBJ1-5; D is undetermined. Germline CDR1 and CDR2: SNHLY and FYNNEI. The CDR3 has 15 amino acids. Trimming shortened V by 2 bases and J by 0 bases, and 8 bases separated the two germline ends. The CDR3 reads CASSEYSFSNQPQHF. CDR3 sequence (DNA): TGTGCCAGCAGTGAATACAGTTTTAGCAATCAGCCCCAGCATTTT.

The rearrangement uses TRBV5-1 and TRBJ2-2; 8 nucleotides line up with TRBD1. Germline CDR1 SGHRS, CDR2 YFSETQ. J gave up 2 bases and V 6 bases, and 9 bases lay outside the gene matches. The CDR3 totals 16 residues. This chain's CDR3 is CASTNQGTGNTGELFF. In nucleotides, the CDR3 is TGCGCCAGCACCAACCAAGGGACAGGCAACACCGGGGAGCTGTTTTTT.

The rearrangement uses TRBV5-6 and TRBJ2-7; 14 nucleotides agree with TRBD2. V lost 4 bases and J lost 6; bases outside the gene matches: 3. The germline CDR1 and CDR2 sequences are SGHDT and YYEEEE. The CDR3 runs 14 residues. CDR3 nucleotide sequence: TGTGCCAGCAGCACCGGGACTAGCGGGAGCGAGCAGTACTTC. This gives the protein CASSTGTSGSEQYF. The full variable domain, rest sourced from reference TRBV5-6 and TRBJ2-7, is DAGVTQSPTHLIKTRGQQVTLRCSPKSGHDTVSWYQQALGQGPQFIFQYYEEEERQRGNFPDRFSGHQFPNYSSELNVNALLLGDSALYLCASSTGTSGSEQYFGPGTRLTVT.

The rearrangement links TRBV27 to TRBJ2-7, with 7 bases lining up with TRBD2. The CDR3 loop spans 14 amino acids. Germline V gives CDR1 MNHEY, CDR2 SMNVEV (reference sequence). V shed 4 bases and J 2 bases; nucleotides not matched to a gene: 5. CDR3 amino acids: CASSYLAAAYEQYF. The CDR3 coding sequence is TGTGCCAGCAGTTATCTAGCGGCCGCCTACGAGCAGTACTTC.

This clone was detected only a few times. The CDR3 reads CASRPGLGFSETQYF. CDR3 DNA: TGTGCCAGCAGGCCGGGACTAGGGTTTAGTGAGACCCAGTACTTC. This chain connects TRBV6-1 to TRBJ2-5; 8 nucleotides match TRBD2. Germline values: CDR1 MNHNS, CDR2 SASEGT. CDR3 size: 15 residues. V lost 6 bases to trimming and J lost 5 bases; unmatched junction nucleotides: 11.

The rearrangement links TRBV28 to TRBJ1-2, with D possibly TRBD1 on 6 matching bases. The V and J ends lost 5 bases and 8 bases respectively, with 21 bases between them. The CDR3 loop spans 15 amino acids. The germline gives CDR1 MDHEN, CDR2 SYDVKM. CDR3: CASSPPTGTFGGYTF. In DNA, the CDR3 is TGTGCCAGCAGTCCTCCGACCGGGACATTCGGCGGCTACACCTTC.

The chain couples TRBV7-9 to TRBJ1-3; the D gene is possibly TRBD1 (5 bases). Trimming stripped 5 bases from V and 0 bases from J, with 14 bases between. Germline loops: CDR1 SEHNR, CDR2 FQNEAQ (reference sequence). The CDR3 covers 16 residues. For the CDR3, the DNA is TGTGCCAGCAGCCAAAAACGGGGGAGCTCTGGAAACACCATATATTTT. Amino acid sequence: CASSQKRGSSGNTIYF.

This clone was detected many times. This CDR3 reads CASSGLAERGNEQFF. DNA of the CDR3: TGTGCCAGCAGCGGACTAGCGGAAAGAGGGAATGAGCAGTTCTTC. V gene TRBV11-2 combines with J gene TRBJ2-1; 10 nucleotides line up with TRBD2. This CDR3 is built from 15 residues. The germline V gene has CDR1 SGHAT and CDR2 FQNNGV. The V and J ends lost 5 bases and 7 bases, in that order; junction bases with no gene match: 8.

The chain carries TRBV7-9 and TRBJ2-7; 7 nucleotides align to TRBD2. J gave up 3 bases and V 2 bases, and 16 bases lay outside the gene matches. The CDR3 consists of 18 residues. Germline values: CDR1 SEHNR, CDR2 FQNEAQ (reference sequence). The chain's CDR3 is CASSLSWAGDVAIYEQYF. Here the CDR3 DNA reads TGTGCCAGCAGCTTATCGTGGGCGGGAGATGTGGCGATCTACGAGCAGTACTTC.

This clone was seen a single time. The rearrangement links TRBV7-9 to TRBJ2-2, with TRBD2 matching over 10 bases. CDR3 length: 18 amino acids. The J segment lost 2 bases and the V segment lost 5 bases, leaving 11 bases of the junction unmatched. Germline V CDR1 and CDR2: SEHNR, FQNEAQ (reference sequence). CDR3 amino acids: CASSKLAGVTLNTGELFF. Written as DNA, the CDR3 is TGTGCCAGCAGCAAGCTAGCGGGAGTAACCTTAAACACCGGGGAGCTGTTTTTT.

This clone appeared a single time. This chain connects TRBV5-1 to TRBJ1-2, with 9 bases lining up with TRBD1. CDR1 and CDR2 from the germline V gene are SGHRS and YFSETQ. Losses at the gene ends were 4 bases for V and 0 bases for J; bases not matched to a gene: 1. This CDR3 comprises 14 residues. CDR3 coding DNA: TGCGCCAGCAGCGGGGACAGGGCTAACTATGGCTACACCTTC. Its protein product is CASSGDRANYGYTF.

This clone turned up a few times. The rearrangement joins TRBV18 to TRBJ1-1; D unresolved. Germline-derived CDR1 and CDR2 are KGHSH and LQKENI. This CDR3 contains 15 residues. The V and J ends lost 2 bases and 0 bases respectively, with 10 bases between them. CDR3 bases: TGTGCCAGCTCACCAAGTGAGAGGATGAACACTGAAGCTTTCTTT. The encoded protein is CASSPSERMNTEAFF.